This paragraph covers one T cell receptor beta chain sequence. Antigen unknown. This sample was included in a study of identical twins. Study-wide points: While abundant cord blood beta clonotypes carried fewer insertions, memory repertoires showed no such pattern. The authors drew conclusions from cross-sectional statistical analysis rather than following the same donors.

Using its own MiXCR run on the 5' RACE reads, TCRdb lists one record per CDR3 protein. The table includes around 490,000 distinct CDR3 sequences, about 13% detected once. The CDR3 has 13 amino acids. The V gene lost 2 bases and the J gene lost 7 bases, with 8 bases spanning the gap. The sample was also linked to a second study, of yellow fever vaccine responses in identical twins.

This sequence originates from a woman aged 18 to 35 in good health. The V and J genes are TRBV12-3 or TRBV12-4 and TRBJ2-2; TRBD1 might be the D (5 bases). The sequencing input was CD4+ T cells sorted from blood. The CDR3 nucleotides are TGTGCCAGCAGTTTAAGGGGCGGCGGGGAGCTGTTTTTT. Residues: CASSLRGGGELFF.